This is a list of T cell receptor beta chains from one sample in a study of cytotoxic CD8 clonotypes in ibrutinib-treated CLL. TCRdb's copy holds only in-frame clones and misses some; the assay was immunoSEQ multiplex PCR. The sample lists approximately 280,000 clones, about 72% seen once, with approximately 5.6% in the top ten. Sequencing used PBMCs, obtained at disease progression, from a patient treated with ibrutinib. These receptors were taken from a human donor with chronic lymphocytic leukemia. Both conserved end residues are part of each CDR3. Size values are once, few and many counts, or a class for expanded clones, and some rows have none.

TRBJ2-2	TRBV5-1	NA	CASSLASLNTGELFF
TRBJ2-7	TRBV5-1	few	CASSRTGDEQYF
TRBJ2-1	TRBV5-4	NA	CASSFGGAAYNEQFF
TRBJ2-7	TRBV4-1	few	CASSLYGTGVNEQYF
TRBJ2-3	TRBV5-1	NA	CASSLGVREGRSDTQYF
TRBJ1-2	TRBV4-2	NA	CASSQDDGEDYGYTF
TRBJ2-1	TRBV6-5	NA	CASSYEAASYNEQFF
TRBJ1-2	TRBV10-2	NA	CASGRGVSHYGYTF
TRBJ1-2	TRBV29-1	NA	CSVEDGGAEDF
TRBJ1-5	TRBV10-2	once	CASSESGTSPQHF
TRBJ2-1	TRBV29-1	few	CSVRDRGPYNEQFF
TRBJ1-2	TRBV7-9	once	CASSLGLMRGYTF
TRBJ2-5	TRBV9	NA	CASSVGDLRLGQYQETQYF
TRBJ2-1	TRBV7-3	NA	CASSFYVRGIADNEQFF
TRBJ2-7	TRBV18	NA	CASSPALAGGGSYEQYF
TRBJ1-5	TRBV6-1	few	CASSEWGGADQPQHF
TRBJ2-4	TRBV5-1	NA	CASSLDLGQGNIQYF
TRBJ1-2	TRBV2	few	CASIRTGGDYGYTF
TRBJ1-4	TRBV5-1	NA	CASSLARIDRLGEKLFF
TRBJ1-4	TRBV6-6	NA	CASSYFWTGGNEKLFF
TRBJ1-2	TRBV11-2	NA	CASSIGGIYGYTF
TRBJ1-2	TRBV11-2	NA	CASSLESGQGYTF
TRBJ2-5	TRBV7-6	NA	CASSLPGLETQYF
TRBJ2-1	TRBV7-2	NA	CASSSRSGGGFLYNEQFF
TRBJ2-7	TRBV28	NA	CASSSDNSEQYF
TRBJ2-1	TRBV2	NA	CASIRAARVLEFF
TRBJ2-7	TRBV6-5	NA	CASSHRGRQYEQYF
TRBJ1-6	TRBV10-2	NA	CASSEDRRWDNSPLHF
TRBJ2-7	TRBV7-2	once	CASSLQGHEQYF
TRBJ1-5	TRBV18	NA	CASSPVLVSNQPQHF